Following are 18 T cell receptor beta chains from one sample sequenced in a study of blood T cell repertoires in COVID-19. Only in-frame clones appear in the TCRdb table, and some are missing; sequencing was by immunoSEQ multiplex PCR. The sample lists more than 250,000 clones, around 89% occurring once. Sequenced material: PBMCs or T cells enriched from blood (not recorded which). These receptors were taken from a middle-aged woman with acute COVID-19.

This clone was recorded once. The chain joins TRBV6-5 to TRBJ2-1, with D possibly matching TRBD1 (6 bases). The CDR3 covers 13 residues. With 7 bases removed from V and 7 bases from J, the gap between germline ends came to 14 bases. CDR1 is MNHEY and CDR2 is SVGAGI in the germline V gene. CDR3 sequence: CASNPGVGNEQFF. The CDR3 DNA is TGTGCCAGCAACCCAGGGGTGGGAAATGAGCAGTTCTTC.

The gene calls are TRBV25-1 and TRBJ1-2; unclear D gene. The CDR3 sequence is 12 residues long. The germline gives CDR1 MGHDK, CDR2 SYGVNS. V was shortened by 4 bases and J by 8 bases, with 11 bases between the two germline ends. CDR3 nucleotides: TGTGCCAGCAGTGCTAGCACCCGGGGCTACACCTTC. It translates to CASSASTRGYTF.

The rearrangement uses TRBV21-1 and TRBJ2-7; TRBD1 is the table's D call and was not checked against the DNA. TRBV21-1 has pseudogene status. This CDR3 is 16 amino acids long. The CDR3 DNA reads TGTGCCAGCAGCATTGAACAGGGGGAATCTTCCTACGAGCAGTACGTC. It specifies CASSIEQGESSYEQYV.

The rearrangement joins TRBV6-5 to TRBJ1-6, with D perhaps TRBD1 (6 bases). The V and J ends lost 0 bases and 7 bases respectively, with 10 bases between them. This CDR3 contains 15 residues. CDR1 is MNHEY and CDR2 is SVGAGI in the germline V gene. As DNA, the CDR3 is TGTGCCAGCAGTTACTCGGACAGAGAAAATTCACCCCTCCACTTT. Residues: CASSYSDRENSPLHF.

CDR3 loop: CSAPPENGYTF. CDR3 nucleotide sequence: TGCAGCGCACCACCGGAGAATGGCTACACCTTC. The rearrangement links TRBV20-1 to TRBJ1-2; D is undetermined. This CDR3 contains 11 residues. CDR1 and CDR2 from the germline V gene are DFQATT and SNEGSKA (reference sequence).

V and J are TRBV27 and TRBJ1-5; the match to TRBD1 covers 7 bases. The V gene end was trimmed by 5 bases and the J gene end by 11 bases; junction bases not matched to a gene: 9. The CDR3 totals 13 residues. The germline gives CDR1 MNHEY, CDR2 SMNVEV (reference sequence). This chain's CDR3 is CASSLTGTKAQHF. CDR3 bases: TGTGCCAGCAGTCTGACAGGGACAAAGGCCCAGCATTTT.

The chain is built from TRBV5-4 and TRBJ2-2; maybe TRBD2 (6 bases). Trimming left V 5 bases short and J 4 bases short, with 9 bases between. Germline CDR1 is SGHNT and CDR2 is YYREEE (reference sequence). The CDR3 spans 13 residues. The CDR3 spells CASRRRATGELFF. CDR3 in DNA: TGTGCCAGCAGAAGGAGGGCCACCGGGGAGCTGTTTTTT. Variable domain in full (rest from reference TRBV5-4 and TRBJ2-2): ETGVTQSPTHLIKTRGQQVTLRCSSQSGHNTVSWYQQALGQGPQFIFQYYREEENGRGNFPPRFSGLQFPNYSSELNVNALELDDSALYLCASRRRATGELFFGEGSRLTVL.

CDR3 DNA sequence: TGTGCCAGCAGACAGGGTAACTATGGCTACACCTTC. Protein: CASRQGNYGYTF. The V call is TRBV2, the J call TRBJ1-2; weak D call: TRBD1 (6 bases). Germline CDR1 reads SNHLY; CDR2 reads FYNNEI. The CDR3 extends over 12 amino acids. V lost 6 bases and J lost 1, with 6 bases in between.

The V gene is TRBV30, the J gene TRBJ2-5, with a possible D match to TRBD1 (6 bases). The CDR3 totals 13 residues. V was pared by 3 bases and J by 6 bases, with 14 bases between. Per germline, CDR1 GTSNPN and CDR2 SVGIG (reference sequence). The DNA for the CDR3 is TGTGCCTGGAGGGACAGCCCAGGGCAGACCCAGTACTTC. Its protein product is CAWRDSPGQTQYF.

The rearrangement links TRBV3-1 (or the pseudogene TRBV3-2) to TRBJ2-4; a weak D match, TRBD1 (5 bases). With 1 base removed from V and 4 bases from J, the gap between germline ends came to 11 bases. Per the germline V gene, CDR1 is LGHDT and CDR2 is YNNKEL (reference sequence). The CDR3 consists of 15 residues. CDR3 DNA sequence: TGTGCCAGCAGCCAAGTAGGGCAGGGTAAAAACATTCAGTACTTC. Its translation: CASSQVGQGKNIQYF.

V gene TRBV9 combines with J gene TRBJ2-3; 8 bases agree with TRBD2. Per germline, CDR1 SGDLS and CDR2 YYNGEE. The ends lost 3 bases at V and 4 bases at J; junction bases unmatched: 10. The CDR3 length is 16 residues. The CDR3 loop is CASSARTSGRSDTQYF. The CDR3 DNA follows: TGTGCCAGCAGCGCCCGAACTAGCGGAAGGTCAGATACGCAGTATTTT.

The rearrangement links TRBV2 to TRBJ2-1; unclear D gene. CDR1 SNHLY and CDR2 FYNNEI come from the germline V gene. The CDR3 is 11 residues long. Deletions cut 5 bases from V and 7 bases from J, with 6 bases between. The CDR3 region is CASSWANEQFF. The CDR3 DNA is TGTGCCAGCAGTTGGGCTAATGAGCAGTTCTTC.

This clone was observed a handful of times. The sample holds other DNA sequences that translate to the same CDR3. The CDR3, as DNA: TGTGCCAGCAGTTTATCACGAGGTGAAGCTTTCTTT. This encodes CASSLSRGEAFF. The chain carries TRBV27 and TRBJ1-1; D gene uncertain. Germline V gene data show CDR1 as MNHEY and CDR2 as SMNVEV (reference sequence). This CDR3 comprises 12 residues. V lost 0 bases, J lost 7 bases, and 6 bases lay in between.

J is TRBJ2-1 and V is TRBV9, with a weak D call TRBD1 (6 bases). CDR1 is SGDLS and CDR2 is YYNGEE in the germline V gene. This CDR3 is built from 14 residues. With 4 bases removed from V and 2 bases from J, the gap between germline ends came to 10 bases. The CDR3 protein is CASSSRGAYNEQFF. The CDR3 DNA follows: TGTGCCAGCAGCTCCAGGGGCGCCTACAATGAGCAGTTCTTC.

The chain combines TRBV7-9 with TRBJ1-1, with 10 nucleotides matching TRBD1. Trimming removed 5 bases from V and 1 base from J; junction bases left unmatched: 7. This CDR3 has 16 residues. Per germline, CDR1 SEHNR and CDR2 FQNEAQ (reference sequence). As DNA, the CDR3 is TGTGCCAGCAGCCAAGGACAGGGGGATGGGAACACTGAAGCTTTCTTT. It yields the protein CASSQGQGDGNTEAFF.

The rearrangement uses TRBV27 and TRBJ2-3; a possible D gene is TRBD2 (5 bases). There are 14 residues in the CDR3. Per germline, CDR1 MNHEY and CDR2 SMNVEV (reference sequence). Trimming took 6 bases from V and 4 from J, leaving 14 bases between them. This CDR3 reads CASSTGSAADTQYF. DNA for the CDR3: TGTGCCAGCAGCACCGGGTCAGCGGCAGATACGCAGTATTTT.

CDR3 region: CASSGLPINQPQHF. In DNA, the CDR3 is TGTGCCAGCAGTGGACTTCCGATTAATCAGCCCCAGCATTTT. The chain has TRBV27 and TRBJ1-5; no clear D gene. Trimming left V 5 bases short and J 4 bases short, with 12 bases between. Germline CDR1 is MNHEY and CDR2 is SMNVEV (reference sequence). The CDR3 loop spans 14 amino acids.

In its sample, this clone was seen once. This chain uses TRBV7-8 with TRBJ1-1; D possibly corresponds to TRBD1 (6 bases). Deletions cut 2 bases from V and 3 bases from J, with 10 bases between. Germline assignment: CDR1 SGHVS and CDR2 FQNEAQ. The CDR3 is made up of 14 amino acids. This chain's CDR3 is CASSLRGAYTEAFF. The CDR3 DNA reads TGTGCCAGCAGCTTACGGGGGGCGTACACTGAAGCTTTCTTT.